The rows below give T cell receptor beta chains drawn from one sample of a study of spatial heterogeneity in lung cancer. MiXCR, run by TCRdb on the 5' RACE reads, gives a single entry per CDR3 protein. The sample records thousands of distinct CDR3 sequences, roughly 16% being singletons. This specimen consisted of normal lung tissue next to the tumor, obtained at surgery. The receptors were gathered from a male donor with early-stage non-small cell lung cancer. Both conserved end residues are part of each CDR3. Not every row has a clone size; where given, it reads once, few, many or a size class.

abundance: many
j_gene: TRBJ2-7
v_gene: TRBV7-8
CDR3aa: CASSLSSGQGYF

abundance: NA
j_gene: TRBJ2-1
v_gene: TRBV20-1
CDR3aa: CSGRTSNYNEQFF

abundance: medium-sized
j_gene: TRBJ2-3
v_gene: TRBV12-3/TRBV12-4
CDR3aa: CASSLWGSGSTDTQYF

abundance: medium-sized
j_gene: TRBJ2-7
v_gene: TRBV7-9
CDR3aa: CASSLAGGPYEQYF

abundance: many
j_gene: TRBJ2-1
v_gene: TRBV28
CDR3aa: CASSLRPGASNEQFF

abundance: few
j_gene: TRBJ2-7
v_gene: TRBV10-2
CDR3aa: CASLSQRNSYEQHF

abundance: many
j_gene: TRBJ1-1
v_gene: TRBV2
CDR3aa: CASSEQGSTEAFF

abundance: NA
j_gene: TRBJ1-1
v_gene: TRBV12-3/TRBV12-4
CDR3aa: CASSLRARRAGRGTEAFF

abundance: NA
j_gene: TRBJ2-3
v_gene: TRBV19
CDR3aa: CASRLAGLGTDTQYF

abundance: medium-sized
j_gene: TRBJ2-1
v_gene: TRBV6-5
CDR3aa: CASSYFPGGRDEQFF

abundance: NA
j_gene: TRBJ2-3
v_gene: TRBV4-1
CDR3aa: CASSQQGPLTDTQYF

abundance: medium-sized
j_gene: TRBJ2-1
v_gene: TRBV12-3/TRBV12-4
CDR3aa: CASSFGGSYNEQFF

abundance: NA
j_gene: TRBJ2-5
v_gene: TRBV30
CDR3aa: CAWSGLSAETQYF

abundance: NA
j_gene: TRBJ2-1
v_gene: TRBV2
CDR3aa: CAGAGRGRYNEQFF

abundance: NA
j_gene: TRBJ2-5
v_gene: TRBV2
CDR3aa: CASSQPREETQYF

abundance: large
j_gene: TRBJ1-2
v_gene: TRBV5-1
CDR3aa: CASSFQGGNGYTF

abundance: many
j_gene: TRBJ2-7
v_gene: TRBV6-2/TRBV6-3
CDR3aa: CASKRDGSEPPSEQYF

abundance: many
j_gene: TRBJ2-1
v_gene: TRBV7-6
CDR3aa: CASSLSASGNYNEQFF

abundance: NA
j_gene: TRBJ2-3
v_gene: TRBV12-3/TRBV12-4
CDR3aa: CASKEADTQYF

abundance: medium-sized
j_gene: TRBJ2-5
v_gene: TRBV27
CDR3aa: CASSHGTSPETQYF

abundance: few
j_gene: TRBJ2-7
v_gene: TRBV2
CDR3aa: CASSGDRVTGQYF

abundance: many
j_gene: TRBJ2-3
v_gene: TRBV7-9
CDR3aa: CASSLGSGAVTDTQYF

abundance: NA
j_gene: TRBJ2-3
v_gene: TRBV2
CDR3aa: CASPRRGGATDTQYF

abundance: few
j_gene: TRBJ2-3
v_gene: TRBV2
CDR3aa: CASGSTSGIADTQYF

abundance: few
j_gene: TRBJ1-1
v_gene: TRBV3-1
CDR3aa: CASSQDTNTEAFF

abundance: few
j_gene: TRBJ2-5
v_gene: TRBV2
CDR3aa: CASSETGATQETQYF

abundance: few
j_gene: TRBJ2-1
v_gene: TRBV10-1
CDR3aa: CASSPGQGKWHGNEQFF

abundance: NA
j_gene: TRBJ1-2
v_gene: TRBV6-6
CDR3aa: CASSTLSGQGWYGYTF